This paragraph reports one T cell receptor beta chain. Its antigen remains unidentified. Relative to the germline gene, one junction end is altered; a read error may explain this. These data belong to a study of cytomegalovirus exposure and HLA in healthy donors. PCR employed 60 Vbeta and 13 Jbeta primers. Data came from immunoSEQ multiplex PCR; TCRdb stores just in-frame clones and leaves some out. The data contain 150,000 to 200,000 clones, roughly 80% of them singletons. Overall study findings and caveats: Immune exposure was documented only through CMV serostatus. A later analysis found that most CMV-associated TCR beta chains appeared HLA-restricted. Later work showed greater clonal expansion in HLA-associated TCR beta chains than in equally common others. Most TCR sequences were uncommon, yet certain public TCRs appeared in many donors.

The sequence was obtained from a male donor in good health and CMV-seropositive. Sequenced material: PBMCs.

The chain's CDR3 is CSSSLGNRAEEYF. As DNA, the CDR3 is TGTTCCAGCAGCTTAGGCAACAGGGCCGAGGAGTATTTT. The chain carries TRBV7-9 and TRBJ2-3, with D possibly matching TRBD1 (6 bases). The CDR3 runs to 13 residues. Germline V gene lookup returns CDR1 SEHNR and CDR2 FQNEAQ (reference sequence).